One sample yielded the 6 T cell receptor beta chains listed below, sequenced in a study of response to subunit inactivated influenza vaccine (dated by TCRdb to the late 2010s). Libraries were made using RT-PCR. Sequencing took place on an Illumina HiSeq 2500. Using fastp at Q25 and MiXCR, TCRdb reprocessed the public reads and kept productive beta chains. Identical CDR3 proteins give one entry, which carries the most common genes and DNA. The sample table lists 750,000 to 850,000 distinct CDR3 sequences, about 18% of them with a count of one. Of the sample, 9.5% to 13% falls within the top ten clones. This material consisted of PBMCs from blood, taken 4 to 6 days after vaccination. These receptors all stem from a man aged 45 to 65 who received an inactivated influenza vaccine. Donor details come from another sample of the same person, matched by shared clones.

The chain joins TRBV28 to TRBJ2-1, with 12 bases matching TRBD1. V shed 8 bases and J 6 bases; nucleotides not matched to a gene: 11. CDR1 is MDHEN and CDR2 is SYDVKM in the germline V gene. The CDR3 has 16 residues. In DNA, the CDR3 is TGTGCCAGCGGGCCGAGTTTGGGACAGGGGGCCAATGAGCAGTTCTTC. Its protein product is CASGPSLGQGANEQFF.

The CDR3 is CASSLGGANEQFF. DNA for the CDR3: TGTGCCAGCAGTTTGGGGGGGGCCAATGAGCAGTTCTTC. The chain is built from TRBV6-4 and TRBJ2-1; D might be TRBD2 (7 bases). CDR1 and CDR2 (germline): MRHNA, SNTAGT. Trimming took off 5 bases at V and 6 bases at J, with 11 bases between the two ends. The CDR3 consists of 13 residues.

The rearrangement links TRBV5-4 to TRBJ2-5; a possible D gene is TRBD2 (6 bases). This CDR3 spans 15 amino acids. Trimming pared 4 bases from V and 1 base from J, leaving 14 bases between. Per the germline V gene, CDR1 is SGHNT and CDR2 is YYREEE (reference sequence). In DNA, the CDR3 is TGTGCCAGCAGCGGGGCTAGCGCCGGCCAAGAGACCCAGTACTTC. Translating it yields CASSGASAGQETQYF.

The chain uses TRBV20-1 and TRBJ2-5; tentative D call: TRBD2 (6 bases). Per germline, CDR1 DFQATT and CDR2 SNEGSKA (reference sequence). This CDR3 has 13 residues. Trimming took 7 bases from V and 4 from J, leaving 16 bases between them. For the CDR3, the DNA is TGCAGTGGTACACGGGGGACTGGAGAGACCCAGTACTTC. It codes for CSGTRGTGETQYF.

V gene TRBV11-2 combines with J gene TRBJ2-3; 7 bases line up with TRBD1. V was pared by 6 bases and J by 2 bases, with 11 bases of the junction left unmatched. The CDR3 is 16 residues long. Germline V lookup: CDR1 SGHAT, CDR2 FQNNGV. The CDR3 nucleotides read TGTGCCAGCAGGACGTACAGGGGTACGGCCACAGATACGCAGTATTTT. Protein product: CASRTYRGTATDTQYF.

This clonotype has ten or more counts. The chain uses TRBV28 and TRBJ2-7, with 10 bases identical to TRBD2. Per germline, CDR1 MDHEN and CDR2 SYDVKM. V lost 2 bases, J lost 4 bases, and 5 bases stayed unmatched. This CDR3 spans 15 amino acids. Written as DNA, the CDR3 is TGTGCCAGCAGTTTAGGGCTAGCGGGAGAATACGAGCAGTACTTC. It translates to CASSLGLAGEYEQYF.